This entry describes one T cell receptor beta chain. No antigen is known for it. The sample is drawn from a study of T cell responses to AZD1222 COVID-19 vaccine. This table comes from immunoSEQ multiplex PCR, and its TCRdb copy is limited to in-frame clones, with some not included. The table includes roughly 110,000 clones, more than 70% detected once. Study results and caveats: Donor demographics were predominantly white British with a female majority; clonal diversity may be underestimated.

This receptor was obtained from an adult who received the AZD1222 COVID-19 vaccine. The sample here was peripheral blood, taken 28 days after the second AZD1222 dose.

CDR3 in DNA: TGTGCCAGCAGCCCAAGATCCTCTAGGGACCCTAACTATGGCTACACCTTC. Its translation: CASSPRSSRDPNYGYTF. The chain combines TRBV3-1 (or the pseudogene TRBV3-2) with TRBJ1-2, with a possible D match to TRBD1 (5 bases). Germline assignment: CDR1 LGHDT and CDR2 YNNKEL (reference sequence). The CDR3 sequence is 17 residues long. Trimming shortened V by 4 bases and J by 0 bases, and 18 bases separated the two germline ends.